The TCR beta chain under discussion was sequenced for a study of blood T cell repertoires in COVID-19. Study-level background: In each case, the material was cDNA or gDNA derived from T cells, B-cell-depleted T cells, or PBMCs.

CDR1 is MGHRA and CDR2 is YSYEKL in the germline V gene. V lost 4 bases to trimming and J lost 5 bases; unmatched junction nucleotides: 22. This CDR3 is 21 amino acids long. Authors' analysis steps: Amplification of reference gene primers provided the estimated nucleated cell counts. Here immunoSEQ multiplex PCR was the method, and the copy in TCRdb shows in-frame clones only, minus some. Clone size and V and J calls were adopted from that table, with D and trimming inferred from the DNA. The table has approximately 52,000 clones, around 88% seen once. The V call is TRBV4-1, the J call TRBJ2-3, with TRBD2 identical over 12 bases. The receptor's source is a man between 60 and 75 years old with acute or convalescent COVID-19. Sequenced material: peripheral blood. CDR3 DNA sequence: TGCGCCAGCAGCCGATCAGATGGCACTAGCGGGAGGCCCTGGGGTGGAGATACGCAGTATTTT. Its protein product is CASSRSDGTSGRPWGGDTQYF.